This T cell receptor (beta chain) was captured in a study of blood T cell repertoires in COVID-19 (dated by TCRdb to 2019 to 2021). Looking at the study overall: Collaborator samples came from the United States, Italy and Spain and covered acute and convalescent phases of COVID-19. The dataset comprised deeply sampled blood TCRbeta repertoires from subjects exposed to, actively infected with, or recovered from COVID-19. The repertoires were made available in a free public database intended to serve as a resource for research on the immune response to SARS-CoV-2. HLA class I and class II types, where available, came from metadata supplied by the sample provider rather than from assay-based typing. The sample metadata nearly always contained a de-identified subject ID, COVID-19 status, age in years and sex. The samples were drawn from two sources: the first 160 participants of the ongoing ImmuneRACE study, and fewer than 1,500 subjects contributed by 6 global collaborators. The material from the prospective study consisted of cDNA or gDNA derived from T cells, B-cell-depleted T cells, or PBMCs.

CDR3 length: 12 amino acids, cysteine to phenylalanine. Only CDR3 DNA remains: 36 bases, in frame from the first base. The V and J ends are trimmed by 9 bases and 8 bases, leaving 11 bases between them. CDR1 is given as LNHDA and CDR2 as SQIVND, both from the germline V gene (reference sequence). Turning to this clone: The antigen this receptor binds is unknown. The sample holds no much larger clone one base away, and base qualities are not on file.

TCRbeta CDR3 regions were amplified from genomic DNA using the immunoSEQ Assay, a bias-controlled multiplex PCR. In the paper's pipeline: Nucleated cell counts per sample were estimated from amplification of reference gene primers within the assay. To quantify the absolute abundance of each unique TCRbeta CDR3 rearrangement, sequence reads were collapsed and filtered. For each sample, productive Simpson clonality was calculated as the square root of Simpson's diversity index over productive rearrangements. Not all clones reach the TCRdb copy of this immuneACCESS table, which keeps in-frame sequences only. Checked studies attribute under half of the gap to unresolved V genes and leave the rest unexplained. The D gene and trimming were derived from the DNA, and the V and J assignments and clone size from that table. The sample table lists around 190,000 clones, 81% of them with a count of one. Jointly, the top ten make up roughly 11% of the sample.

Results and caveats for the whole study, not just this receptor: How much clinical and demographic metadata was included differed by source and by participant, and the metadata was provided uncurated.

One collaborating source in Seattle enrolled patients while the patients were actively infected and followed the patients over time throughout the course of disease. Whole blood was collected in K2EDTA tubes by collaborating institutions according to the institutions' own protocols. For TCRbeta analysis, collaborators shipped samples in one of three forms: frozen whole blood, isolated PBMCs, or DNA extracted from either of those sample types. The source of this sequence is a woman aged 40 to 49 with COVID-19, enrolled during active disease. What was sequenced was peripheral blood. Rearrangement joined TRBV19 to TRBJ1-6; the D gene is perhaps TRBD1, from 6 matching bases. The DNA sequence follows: TGTGCCAGGGACAGAAGACATTCACCCCTCCACTTT. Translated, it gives CARDRRHSPLHF.